This entry describes one T cell receptor (beta chain). The antigen remains unidentified. The length of the CDR3 is 15 residues. Per germline, CDR1 MNHNS and CDR2 SASEGT. V trimming: 7 bases; J trimming: 4 bases; junction bases outside the gene matches: 8. These data belong to a study of cytomegalovirus exposure and HLA in healthy donors. Researchers ran the PCR with 60 Vbeta and 13 Jbeta primers. Data came from immunoSEQ multiplex PCR; TCRdb stores just in-frame clones and leaves some out. The table includes about 240,000 clones, roughly 78% detected once. Study results and limitations: Earlier findings revealed that most TCR beta V segments proved productive either about 87% or about 30% of the time. For TCR beta chains, V- and J-gene trimming was later linked to a missense DCLRE1C variant.

The sequence derives from a boy younger than 18 in good health and CMV-seronegative. This chain connects TRBV6-1 to TRBJ2-3; 10 nucleotides align to TRBD2. Sequences were obtained from PBMCs. This CDR3 reads CASTPGLAGADTQYF. CDR3 coding DNA: TGTGCCAGCACCCCCGGGCTAGCGGGGGCAGATACGCAGTATTTT.